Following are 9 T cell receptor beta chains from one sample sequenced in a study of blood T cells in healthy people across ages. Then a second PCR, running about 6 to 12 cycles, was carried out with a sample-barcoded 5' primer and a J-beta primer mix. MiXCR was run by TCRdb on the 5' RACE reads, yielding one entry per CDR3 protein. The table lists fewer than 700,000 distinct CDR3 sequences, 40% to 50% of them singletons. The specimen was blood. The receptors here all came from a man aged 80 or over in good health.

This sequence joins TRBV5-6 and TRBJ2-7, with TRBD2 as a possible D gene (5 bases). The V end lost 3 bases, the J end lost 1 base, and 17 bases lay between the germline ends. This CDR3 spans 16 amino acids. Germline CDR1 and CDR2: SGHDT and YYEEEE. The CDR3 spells CASSWEQRSPSYEQYF. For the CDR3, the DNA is TGTGCCAGCAGCTGGGAACAGCGGAGTCCTTCCTACGAGCAGTACTTC.

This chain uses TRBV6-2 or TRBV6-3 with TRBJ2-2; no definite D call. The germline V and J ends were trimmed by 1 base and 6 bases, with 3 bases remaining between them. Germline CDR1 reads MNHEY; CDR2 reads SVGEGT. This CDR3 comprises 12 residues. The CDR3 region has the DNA TGTGCCAGCAGTTACTACCCCGGGGAGCTGTTTTTT. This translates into CASSYYPGELFF.

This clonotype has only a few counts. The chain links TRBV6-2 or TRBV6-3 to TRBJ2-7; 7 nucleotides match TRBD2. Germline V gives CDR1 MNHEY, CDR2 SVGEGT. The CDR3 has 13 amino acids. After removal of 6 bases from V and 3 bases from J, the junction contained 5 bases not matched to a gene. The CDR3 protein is CASRSGGNYEQYF. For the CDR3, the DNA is TGTGCCAGCAGGTCGGGGGGAAACTACGAGCAGTACTTC.

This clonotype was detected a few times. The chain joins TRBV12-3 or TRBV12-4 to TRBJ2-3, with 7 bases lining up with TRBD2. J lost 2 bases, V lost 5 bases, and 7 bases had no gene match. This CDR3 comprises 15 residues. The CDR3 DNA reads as TGTGCCAGCAGTGCCCTCGGGGACTACACAGATACGCAGTATTTT. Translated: CASSALGDYTDTQYF.

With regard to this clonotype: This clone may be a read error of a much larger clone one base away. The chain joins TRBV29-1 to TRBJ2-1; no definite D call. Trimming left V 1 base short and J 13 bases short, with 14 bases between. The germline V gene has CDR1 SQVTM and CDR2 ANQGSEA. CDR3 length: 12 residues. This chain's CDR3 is CSVEGSRNTQFF. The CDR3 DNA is TGCAGCGTTGAAGGTTCTCGAAATACCCAGTTCTTC.

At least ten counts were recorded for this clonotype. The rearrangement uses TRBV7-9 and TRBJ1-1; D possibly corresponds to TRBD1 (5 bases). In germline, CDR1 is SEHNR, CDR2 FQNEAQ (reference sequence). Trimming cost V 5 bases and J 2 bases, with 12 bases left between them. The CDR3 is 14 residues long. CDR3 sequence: CASSHWGTNTEAFF. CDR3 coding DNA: TGTGCCAGCAGCCACTGGGGGACTAACACTGAAGCTTTCTTT. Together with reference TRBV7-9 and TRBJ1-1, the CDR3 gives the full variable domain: DTGVSQNPRHKITKRGQNVTFRCDPISEHNRLYWYRQTLGQGPEFLTYFQNEAQLEKSRLLSDRFSAERPKGSFSTLEIQRTEQGDSAMYLCASSHWGTNTEAFFGQGTRLTVV.

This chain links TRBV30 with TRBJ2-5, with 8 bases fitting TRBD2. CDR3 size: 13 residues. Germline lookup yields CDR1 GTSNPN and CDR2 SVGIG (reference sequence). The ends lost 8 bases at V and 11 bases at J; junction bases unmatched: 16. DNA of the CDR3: TGTGCCGGAAGTGTAGGTGGGGAGCGGGAGCAGTACTTC. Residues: CAGSVGGEREQYF.

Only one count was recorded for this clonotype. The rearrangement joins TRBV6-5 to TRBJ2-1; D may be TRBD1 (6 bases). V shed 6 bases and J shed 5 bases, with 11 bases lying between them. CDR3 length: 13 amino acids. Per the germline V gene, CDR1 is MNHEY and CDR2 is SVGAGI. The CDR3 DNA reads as TGTGCCAGCAGACCCGACAGGAACAATGAGCAGTTCTTC. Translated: CASRPDRNNEQFF.

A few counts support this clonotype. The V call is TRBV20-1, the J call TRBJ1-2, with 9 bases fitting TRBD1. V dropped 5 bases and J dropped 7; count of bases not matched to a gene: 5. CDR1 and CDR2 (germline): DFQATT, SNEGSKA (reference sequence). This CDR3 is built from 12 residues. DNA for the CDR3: TGCAGTGCTCCACAGGGGGCATTTGGCTACACCTTC. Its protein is CSAPQGAFGYTF.